Listed here are 28 T cell receptor beta chains from one sample, sequenced in a study of OX40 agonist ivuxolimab in advanced cancers. Clones were sequenced by immunoSEQ multiplex PCR, and TCRdb holds only the in-frame ones, with some missing. Of tens of thousands of clones listed, approximately 86% are singletons. The sequences come from CD4+ or CD8+ T cells sorted from blood, collected in a trial of the OX40 agonist ivuxolimab. All receptors derive from an adult with an advanced solid tumor such as melanoma, head and neck, liver or kidney cancer.

This clone has only a few counts. V and J are TRBV6-5 and TRBJ2-5, with D uncertain. The CDR3 totals 13 residues. Germline CDR1 is MNHEY and CDR2 is SVGAGI. V shed 6 bases and J shed 5 bases, with 13 bases lying between them. The CDR3 loop is CASSPHPVETQYF. DNA of the CDR3: TGTGCCAGCAGCCCCCATCCGGTGGAGACCCAGTACTTC.

This sequence joins TRBV6-5 and TRBJ2-5; 7 nucleotides agree with TRBD1. This CDR3 spans 15 amino acids. With V trimmed by 7 bases and J by 4 bases, 12 bases remained unmatched. From germline, CDR1 is MNHEY and CDR2 SVGAGI. The CDR3, as DNA: TGTGCCAGCACCACAGGGGACCCACCACGAGAGACCCAGTACTTC. Translating gives CASTTGDPPRETQYF.

This rearrangement joins TRBV6-1 to TRBJ2-1, with 9 positions matching TRBD2. The junction had 4 bases not matched to a gene; V was cut back by 8 bases and J by 2 bases. There are 14 residues in the CDR3. Per the germline V gene, CDR1 is MNHNS and CDR2 is SASEGT. CDR3 in amino acids: CASVSGGTYNEQFF. For the CDR3, the DNA is TGTGCCAGCGTCAGCGGGGGGACCTACAATGAGCAGTTCTTC.

The CDR3 reads CASQGIESAFF. The CDR3 nucleotides are TGTGCCAGCCAGGGGATAGAGTCAGCTTTCTTT. V is TRBV7-9 and J is TRBJ1-1; D might be TRBD1 (6 bases). The CDR3 loop spans 11 amino acids. Trimming left V 8 bases short and J 10 bases short, with 14 bases between. From germline, CDR1 is SEHNR and CDR2 FQNEAQ (reference sequence).

The chain links TRBV4-1 to TRBJ2-3; TRBD1 agrees at 9 bases. CDR1 is MGHRA, CDR2 YSYEKL, per germline. Trimming cost V 1 base and J 4 bases; bases outside gene matches: 9. CDR3 size: 17 residues. The DNA for the CDR3 is TGCGCCAGCAGCCAAGGTAGTGGGACAGGGTGGCCAGATACGCAGTATTTT. This sequence encodes CASSQGSGTGWPDTQYF.

This clone was counted only a few times. V and J are TRBV27 and TRBJ1-5, with TRBD1 matching 10 bases. CDR1 and CDR2 from the germline V gene are MNHEY and SMNVEV (reference sequence). Trimming at V came to 4 bases and at J to 7 bases, leaving 1 base not matched to a gene. The CDR3 length is 13 residues. CDR3 sequence reads: CASSWTGGQPQHF. DNA of the CDR3: TGTGCCAGCAGTTGGACAGGGGGGCAGCCCCAGCATTTT.

The chain joins TRBV11-2 to TRBJ2-3; D is unresolved. This CDR3 spans 12 amino acids. Deletions cut 3 bases from V and 4 bases from J, with 5 bases between. Per germline, CDR1 SGHAT and CDR2 FQNNGV. CDR3 sequence: CASSLHPDTQYF. The CDR3, as DNA: TGTGCCAGCAGCTTGCATCCAGATACGCAGTATTTT.

This chain links TRBV2 with TRBJ2-1; D remains ambiguous. Germline lookup yields CDR1 SNHLY and CDR2 FYNNEI. This CDR3 spans 12 amino acids. The V end lost 10 bases, the J end lost 6 bases, and 13 bases lay between the germline ends. CDR3 sequence: CAMDRMGNEQFF. The CDR3 nucleotides are TGTGCCATGGACCGTATGGGCAATGAGCAGTTCTTC.

V gene TRBV5-6 combines with J gene TRBJ1-4; no clear D. Germline values: CDR1 SGHDT, CDR2 YYEEEE. V lost 4 bases, J lost 10 bases, and 11 bases lay in between. The CDR3 extends over 12 amino acids. The CDR3 is CASSPGSAKLFF. In nucleotides, the CDR3 is TGTGCCAGCAGCCCGGGGTCCGCAAAACTGTTTTTT.

This clone was seen a single time. The chain combines TRBV6-5 with TRBJ2-7; D not resolved. Germline V gives CDR1 MNHEY, CDR2 SVGAGI. The CDR3 is 14 amino acids. V lost 5 bases and J 3 bases, leaving 14 bases between the germline ends. The CDR3 reads CASSPGLTFYEQYF. The DNA of the CDR3 is TGTGCCAGCAGTCCGGGTCTTACTTTCTACGAGCAGTACTTC.

V is TRBV6-5 and J is TRBJ2-1; weak D call: TRBD2 (5 bases). The V gene's germline CDR1 is MNHEY and CDR2 SVGAGI. This CDR3 contains 14 residues. Trimming shortened V by 4 bases and J by 6 bases, and 13 bases separated the two germline ends. The CDR3 here is CASSFVDAGNEQFF. The DNA for the CDR3 is TGTGCCAGCAGTTTCGTGGACGCGGGCAATGAGCAGTTCTTC.

The chain joins TRBV18 to TRBJ1-1; D call uncertain. Trimming left V 6 bases short and J 6 bases short, with 8 bases between. This CDR3 is 11 amino acids long. From germline, CDR1 is KGHSH and CDR2 LQKENI. CDR3 amino acids: CASSLVPEAFF. In DNA form, the CDR3 reads TGTGCCAGCTCCCTCGTACCTGAAGCTTTCTTT.

The J gene is TRBJ2-1, the V gene TRBV10-3; D may be TRBD2 (6 bases). The CDR3 contains 20 residues. Trimming shortened V by 3 bases and J by 0 bases, and 24 bases separated the two germline ends. The V gene's germline CDR1 is ENHRY and CDR2 SYGVKD. Here the CDR3 DNA reads TGTGCCATCAGTGATTTACTCGAAGGGAACGAGCGGGCCTCCTACAATGAGCAGTTCTTC. Amino acids: CAISDLLEGNERASYNEQFF.

The sample holds one count of this clone. This chain uses TRBV2 with TRBJ1-2; no reliable D call. With 0 bases removed from V and 5 bases from J, the gap between germline ends came to 10 bases. CDR1 and CDR2 (germline): SNHLY, FYNNEI. The CDR3 is 14 residues long. The CDR3 sequence: CASSEAGSGYGYTF. CDR3 DNA: TGTGCCAGCAGTGAAGCCGGGAGCGGTTATGGCTACACCTTC.

The gene calls are TRBV19 and TRBJ1-1; D is possibly TRBD1 (5 bases). The CDR3 has 14 amino acids. Deletions cut 9 bases from V and 4 bases from J, with 18 bases between. The germline V gene has CDR1 LNHDA and CDR2 SQIVND (reference sequence). The CDR3 nucleotides are TGTGCCAGCCGGATAGGCGGGGGGGTCACTGAAGCTTTCTTT. This sequence encodes CASRIGGGVTEAFF.

The rearrangement joins TRBV2 to TRBJ2-1; 8 bases match TRBD2. Germline V gene lookup returns CDR1 SNHLY and CDR2 FYNNEI. J lost 8 bases, V lost 0 bases, and 3 bases had no gene match. This CDR3 is built from 14 residues. The CDR3 here is CASSEAGLVDEQFF. CDR3 nucleotide sequence: TGTGCCAGCAGTGAAGCGGGACTAGTCGATGAGCAGTTCTTC.

The rearrangement uses TRBV28 and TRBJ2-5, with no clear D. Germline V lookup: CDR1 MDHEN, CDR2 SYDVKM. CDR3 length: 13 residues. V was pared by 7 bases and J by 0 bases, with 9 bases between. The DNA of the CDR3 is TGTGCCAGCAACCCACCTGACCAAGAGACCCAGTACTTC. It translates to CASNPPDQETQYF.

The V gene is TRBV5-1, the J gene TRBJ2-6; D gene uncertain. The V gene lost 0 bases and the J gene lost 1 base, with 11 bases spanning the gap. CDR3 length: 17 amino acids. Germline V gene data show CDR1 as SGHRS and CDR2 as YFSETQ. CDR3 sequence: CASSLDMGWSGANVLTF. In DNA form, the CDR3 reads TGCGCCAGCAGCTTGGATATGGGTTGGTCTGGGGCCAACGTCCTGACTTTC.

The chain recombines TRBV2 with TRBJ2-5; 9 bases line up with TRBD1. Germline V lookup: CDR1 SNHLY, CDR2 FYNNEI. This CDR3 has 17 amino acids. The J segment lost 2 bases and the V segment lost 2 bases, leaving 9 bases of the junction unmatched. CDR3 nucleotides: TGTGCCAGCAGTGAAAGGATCTGGGACAGGGAACAAGAGACCCAGTACTTC. This gives the protein CASSERIWDREQETQYF.

This chain links TRBV19 with TRBJ2-7, with 9 bases that match TRBD1. CDR3 size: 16 residues. J was trimmed by 4 bases and V by 6 bases; bases with no gene match: 13. CDR1 LNHDA and CDR2 SQIVND come from the germline V gene (reference sequence). The CDR3 loop reads CASRPNPGQGAYEQYF. In nucleotides, the CDR3 is TGTGCCAGTAGGCCAAACCCGGGACAGGGCGCTTACGAGCAGTACTTC.

The chain combines TRBV4-1 with TRBJ1-3; D ambiguous. Germline CDR1 MGHRA, CDR2 YSYEKL. Trimming took 3 bases from V and 0 from J, leaving 9 bases between them. The CDR3 consists of 15 residues. The CDR3: CASSQAGSSGNTIYF. CDR3 DNA: TGCGCCAGCAGCCAGGCTGGAAGCTCTGGAAACACCATATATTTT.

This sequence joins TRBV4-2 and TRBJ2-3, with TRBD2 identical over 13 bases. The germline CDR1 and CDR2 sequences are LGHNA and YNFKEQ. With V trimmed by 0 bases and J by 2 bases, 5 bases remained unmatched. CDR3 length: 18 residues. The CDR3, as DNA: TGTGCCAGCAGCCAAGAAACTAGCGGGGGGGTCTACACAGATACGCAGTATTTT. This codes for CASSQETSGGVYTDTQYF.

The rearrangement joins TRBV27 to TRBJ1-5; weak D call: TRBD1 (5 bases). The V gene's germline CDR1 is MNHEY and CDR2 SMNVEV (reference sequence). Trimming took off 8 bases at V and 0 bases at J, with 11 bases between the two ends. The CDR3 covers 14 residues. This chain's CDR3 is CASSSGYSNQPQHF. CDR3 DNA sequence: TGTGCCAGCTCGTCAGGGTATAGCAATCAGCCCCAGCATTTT.

This sequence joins TRBV6-5 and TRBJ2-3, with 14 bases fitting TRBD2. Per germline, CDR1 MNHEY and CDR2 SVGAGI. J gave up 4 bases and V 6 bases, and 3 bases lay outside the gene matches. The CDR3 runs to 15 residues. The CDR3 region has the DNA TGTGCCAGCAGCCTGGGACTAGCGGGGGCAGATACGCAGTATTTT. This gives the protein CASSLGLAGADTQYF.

This sequence joins TRBV27 and TRBJ2-1, with a tentative D call TRBD1 (5 bases). The CDR3 sequence is 14 residues long. CDR1 and CDR2 from the germline V gene are MNHEY and SMNVEV (reference sequence). Deletions cut 0 bases from V and 5 bases from J, with 8 bases between. CDR3 amino acids: CASSLSTANNEQFF. The CDR3 DNA reads TGTGCCAGCAGTTTATCGACAGCGAACAATGAGCAGTTCTTC.

The chain is built from TRBV12-5 and TRBJ2-2, with 7 bases matching TRBD1. The germline V gene encodes CDR1 LGHNT and CDR2 FRNRAP. V was clipped by 6 bases and J by 6 bases; unmatched bases: 4. This CDR3 has 13 amino acids. This CDR3 reads CASGRQGAGELFF. The CDR3, as DNA: TGTGCTAGTGGCCGACAGGGTGCCGGGGAGCTGTTTTTT. Supplemented by reference TRBV12-5 and TRBJ2-2, the full variable domain reads DARVTQTPRHKVTEMGQEVTMRCQPILGHNTVFWYRQTMMQGLELLAYFRNRAPLDDSGMPKDRFSAEMPDATLATLKIQPSEPRDSAVYFCASGRQGAGELFFGEGSRLTVL.

The chain has TRBV6-5 and TRBJ1-6, with 9 nucleotides matching TRBD1. Germline V lookup: CDR1 MNHEY, CDR2 SVGAGI. V trimming: 6 bases; J trimming: 7 bases; junction bases outside the gene matches: 7. The CDR3 is 15 residues long. CDR3 protein: CASRKQGAQNSPLHF. DNA of the CDR3: TGTGCCAGCAGAAAACAGGGGGCGCAAAATTCACCCCTCCACTTT.

This rearrangement joins TRBV5-1 to TRBJ1-1; the match to TRBD1 covers 12 bases. The germline V gene encodes CDR1 SGHRS and CDR2 YFSETQ. V trimming: 4 bases; J trimming: 5 bases; junction bases outside the gene matches: 6. CDR3 length equals 15 residues. As DNA, the CDR3 is TGCGCCAGCAGCCTGGGACAGGGGGCTCGTACTGAAGCTTTCTTT. Translating it yields CASSLGQGARTEAFF. Using reference TRBV5-1 and TRBJ1-1 for the parts outside the CDR3, the full variable domain is KAGVTQTPRYLIKTRGQQVTLSCSPISGHRSVSWYQQTPGQGLQFLFEYFSETQRNKGNFPGRFSGRQFSNSRSEMNVSTLELGDSALYLCASSLGQGARTEAFFGQGTRLTVV.